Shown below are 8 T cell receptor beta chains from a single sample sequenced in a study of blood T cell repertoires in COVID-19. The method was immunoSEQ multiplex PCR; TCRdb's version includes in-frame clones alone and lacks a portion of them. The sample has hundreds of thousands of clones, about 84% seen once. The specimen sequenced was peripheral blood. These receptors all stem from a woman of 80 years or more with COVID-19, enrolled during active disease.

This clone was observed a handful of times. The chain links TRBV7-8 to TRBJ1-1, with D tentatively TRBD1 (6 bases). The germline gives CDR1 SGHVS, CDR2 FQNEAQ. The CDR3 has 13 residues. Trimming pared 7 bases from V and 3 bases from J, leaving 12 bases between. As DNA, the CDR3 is TGTGCCAGCAAGAGGGACACCCACACTGAAGCTTTCTTT. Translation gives CASKRDTHTEAFF.

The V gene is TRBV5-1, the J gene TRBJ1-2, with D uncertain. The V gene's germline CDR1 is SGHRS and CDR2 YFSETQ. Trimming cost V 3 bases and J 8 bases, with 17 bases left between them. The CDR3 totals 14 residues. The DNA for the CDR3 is TGCGCCAGCAGCTCTGGGTCTCCTTCGGGAGGCTACACCTTC. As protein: CASSSGSPSGGYTF.

CDR3 protein: CASSQAGVTRRAFF. The CDR3 DNA follows: TGTGCCAGCAGCCAAGCAGGGGTTACACGAAGAGCTTTCTTT. V and J are TRBV3-1 (or the pseudogene TRBV3-2) and TRBJ1-1; D is perhaps TRBD1 (6 bases). Germline V gives CDR1 LGHDT, CDR2 YNNKEL (reference sequence). Trimming removed 1 base at V and 10 bases at J, with 16 bases between. The length of the CDR3 is 14 residues.

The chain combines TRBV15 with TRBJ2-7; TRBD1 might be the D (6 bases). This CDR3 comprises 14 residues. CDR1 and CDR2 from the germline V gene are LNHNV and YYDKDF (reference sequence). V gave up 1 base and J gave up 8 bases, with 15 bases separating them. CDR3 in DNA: TGTGCCACCAGCAGAGGGGGGCTAGGGTATAAGCAGTACGTC. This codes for CATSRGGLGYKQYV.

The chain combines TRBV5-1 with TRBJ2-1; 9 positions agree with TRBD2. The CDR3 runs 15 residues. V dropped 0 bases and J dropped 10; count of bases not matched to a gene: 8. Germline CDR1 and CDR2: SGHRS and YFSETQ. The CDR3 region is CASSLVSGGPQEQFF. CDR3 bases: TGCGCCAGCAGCTTGGTTAGCGGGGGTCCACAGGAGCAGTTCTTC.

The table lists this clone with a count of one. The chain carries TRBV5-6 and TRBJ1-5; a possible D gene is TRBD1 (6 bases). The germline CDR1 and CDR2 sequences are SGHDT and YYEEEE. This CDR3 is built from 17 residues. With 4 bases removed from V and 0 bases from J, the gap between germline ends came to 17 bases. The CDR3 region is CASSRARTEYSNQPQHF. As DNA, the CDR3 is TGTGCCAGCAGCAGAGCGAGGACAGAATATAGCAATCAGCCCCAGCATTTT.

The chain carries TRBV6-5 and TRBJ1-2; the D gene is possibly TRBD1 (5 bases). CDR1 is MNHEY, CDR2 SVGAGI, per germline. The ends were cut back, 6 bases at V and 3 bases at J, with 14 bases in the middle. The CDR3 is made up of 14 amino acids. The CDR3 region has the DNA TGTGCCAGCAGCCTTTCCGGGACTTACTATGGCTACACCTTC. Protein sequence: CASSLSGTYYGYTF.

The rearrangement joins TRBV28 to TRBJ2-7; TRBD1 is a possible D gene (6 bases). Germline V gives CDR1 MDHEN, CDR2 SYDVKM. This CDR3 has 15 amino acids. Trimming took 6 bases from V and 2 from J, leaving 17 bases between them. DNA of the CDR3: TGTGCCAGCAGCGACAACCGGGACATAACCTACGAGCAGTACGTC. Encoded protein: CASSDNRDITYEQYV.